These 19 T cell receptor beta chains share one sample of origin, sequenced in a study of shared clonotypes between healthy human individuals. Data came from immunoSEQ multiplex PCR; TCRdb stores just in-frame clones and leaves some out. Of 950,000 to 1,100,000 clones in the sample, approximately 78% were seen once. Source material: memory CD4+ T cells from PBMCs. Subset meaning: CD45RA-negative fraction. Receptor source: a young man in good health. Some clones in this sample may be carry-over from other donors' samples.

The V gene is TRBV30, the J gene TRBJ2-3; D may be TRBD2 (5 bases). CDR1 is GTSNPN and CDR2 is SVGIG in the germline V gene (reference sequence). The germline V and J ends were trimmed by 1 base and 2 bases, with 10 bases remaining between them. The CDR3 is 14 residues long. Here the CDR3 DNA reads TGTGCCTGGAGTGAGTGGACTCCCACAGATACGCAGTATTTT. Translating gives CAWSEWTPTDTQYF.

The chain joins TRBV5-1 to TRBJ1-5; D unclear. Germline CDR1 reads SGHRS; CDR2 reads YFSETQ. Trimming took off 4 bases at V and 0 bases at J, with 8 bases between the two ends. The CDR3 totals 14 residues. CDR3 coding DNA: TGCGCCAGCAGCGTGGACGGTAGCAATCAGCCCCAGCATTTT. Protein product: CASSVDGSNQPQHF.

This clone was detected a few times. The rearrangement uses TRBV6-1 and TRBJ1-3; no firm D call. This CDR3 is 15 amino acids long. V was trimmed by 1 base and J by 10 bases, leaving 17 bases between them. The germline CDR1 and CDR2 sequences are MNHNS and SASEGT. Here the CDR3 reads CASSEGKGLRRTIYF. The DNA for the CDR3 is TGTGCCAGCAGTGAAGGGAAGGGTCTCAGAAGGACCATATATTTT.

The rearrangement joins TRBV12-5 to TRBJ2-5; D is undetermined. The CDR3 sequence is 14 residues long. Between the trimmed V and J ends, which lost 1 base and 2 bases, there was a span of 8 bases. Germline V lookup: CDR1 LGHNT, CDR2 FRNRAP. CDR3 amino acids: CASGLGNPQETQYF. DNA for the CDR3: TGTGCTAGTGGTTTGGGTAACCCTCAAGAGACCCAGTACTTC.

The chain recombines TRBV7-3 with TRBJ2-5, with 7 nucleotides matching TRBD2. This CDR3 is 15 amino acids long. V trimming: 4 bases; J trimming: 7 bases; junction bases outside the gene matches: 12. Looked up from germline, CDR1 is SGHTA and CDR2 is FQGTGA. CDR3 residues: CASSSSSGPVGTQYF. Here the CDR3 DNA reads TGTGCCAGCAGCTCCTCTAGCGGTCCCGTAGGGACCCAGTACTTC.

The chain carries TRBV5-8 and TRBJ2-7, with 7 bases fitting TRBD2. Unmatched junction bases numbered 12, after V lost 4 bases and J lost 8 bases. This CDR3 region has 14 residues. Germline V gene data show CDR1 as SGHTS and CDR2 as YDEGEE. The CDR3 loop reads CASSPGTISTKQYF. CDR3 nucleotides: TGTGCCAGCAGCCCAGGGACTATCTCTACGAAGCAGTACTTC. Based on the CDR3 plus reference TRBV5-8 and TRBJ2-7, the full variable domain is EAGVTQSPTHLIKTRGQQATLRCSPISGHTSVYWYQQALGLGLQFLLWYDEGEERNRGNFPPRFSGRQFPNYSSELNVNALELEDSALYLCASSPGTISTKQYFGPGTRLTVT.

This clone was recorded only once. V gene TRBV6-1 combines with J gene TRBJ1-5, with 7 bases lining up with TRBD1. Trimming removed 3 bases from V and 2 bases from J; junction bases left unmatched: 4. CDR3 length: 15 amino acids. The germline CDR1 and CDR2 sequences are MNHNS and SASEGT. The CDR3 DNA is TGTGCCAGCAGTGACAGACAGGGAGGCAATCAGCCCCAGCATTTT. Translation gives CASSDRQGGNQPQHF.

Worth noting for this clone: This specimen includes other DNA sequences encoding the same CDR3. The rearrangement joins TRBV30 to TRBJ1-5; D remains ambiguous. The CDR3 contains 13 residues. The V end was cut by 3 bases, the J end by 3 bases, with 9 bases between. The germline V gene has CDR1 GTSNPN and CDR2 SVGIG (reference sequence). The CDR3 protein is CAWSLGPNQPQHF. In DNA, the CDR3 is TGTGCCTGGAGCCTCGGTCCCAATCAGCCCCAGCATTTT.

In regard to this clone: The same CDR3 is also encoded by other DNA sequences in this sample. V and J are TRBV2 and TRBJ1-1, with D possibly matching TRBD1 (5 bases). The germline V gene encodes CDR1 SNHLY and CDR2 FYNNEI. This CDR3 comprises 13 residues. Trimming cost V 6 bases and J 1 base, with 9 bases left between them. DNA for the CDR3: TGTGCCAGCAGCGTGAGGGGGAACACTGAAGCTTTCTTT. Its protein product is CASSVRGNTEAFF.

This clone was observed a handful of times. The chain couples TRBV4-1 to TRBJ2-5; D perhaps matches TRBD1 (6 bases). V was pared by 3 bases and J by 4 bases, with 15 bases between. CDR1 and CDR2 from the germline V gene are MGHRA and YSYEKL. This CDR3 is built from 15 residues. CDR3 loop: CASSQSGARGETQYF. The CDR3 DNA reads TGCGCCAGCAGCCAGTCAGGGGCGAGGGGAGAGACCCAGTACTTC.

The chain combines TRBV4-1 with TRBJ2-5, with 16 bases lining up with TRBD2. J lost 2 bases, V lost 0 bases, and 6 bases had no gene match. CDR1 MGHRA and CDR2 YSYEKL come from the germline V gene. The CDR3 has 19 residues. The CDR3 spells CASSQEIGTSGRGQETQYF. CDR3 nucleotides: TGCGCCAGCAGCCAAGAAATCGGGACTAGCGGGAGGGGTCAAGAGACCCAGTACTTC.

A remark on this clone: With a much larger clone just one base away, this may be a read error. The V and J genes are TRBV2 and TRBJ1-3; D remains ambiguous. The CDR3 spans 12 residues. In germline, CDR1 is SNHLY, CDR2 FYNNEI. V lost 5 bases and J 0 bases, leaving 2 bases between the germline ends. CDR3 in amino acids: CASSFSGNTIYF. The CDR3, as DNA: TGTGCCAGCAGTTTCTCTGGAAACACCATATATTTT.

This chain uses TRBV5-1 with TRBJ2-4; TRBD1 might be the D (6 bases). The V end was cut by 7 bases, the J end by 8 bases, with 13 bases between. The CDR3 totals 12 residues. Germline CDR1 is SGHRS and CDR2 is YFSETQ. CDR3 amino acids: CASQGGSDIQYF. The CDR3 bases are TGCGCCAGCCAAGGGGGATCGGACATTCAGTACTTC.

The chain is built from TRBV7-3 and TRBJ2-1; tentatively, D is TRBD1 (6 bases). This CDR3 spans 15 amino acids. CDR1 and CDR2 (germline): SGHTA, FQGTGA. Trimming left V 5 bases short and J 7 bases short, with 18 bases between. The CDR3 here is CASSLTGSPSNEQFF. CDR3 in DNA: TGTGCCAGCAGCCTGACAGGTTCCCCTTCGAATGAGCAGTTCTTC.

The chain combines TRBV10-1 with TRBJ2-4; the match to TRBD2 covers 10 bases. Germline V gene data show CDR1 as WNHNN and CDR2 as SYGVQD (reference sequence). V lost 6 bases to trimming and J lost 0 bases; unmatched junction nucleotides: 11. This CDR3 has 18 amino acids. CDR3 nucleotide sequence: TGCGCCAGCAGCCACCGGACTAGCGGTCACCTAGCCAAAAACATTCAGTACTTC. This translates into CASSHRTSGHLAKNIQYF.

V is TRBV5-1 and J is TRBJ1-3; TRBD1 might be the D (5 bases). From germline, CDR1 is SGHRS and CDR2 YFSETQ. CDR3 length: 13 residues. Trimming removed 4 bases at V and 3 bases at J, with 8 bases between. Here the CDR3 reads CASSTQGGNTIYF. In nucleotides, the CDR3 is TGCGCCAGCAGCACTCAGGGTGGAAACACCATATATTTT. Full variable domain (outside the CDR3, taken from reference TRBV5-1 and TRBJ1-3): KAGVTQTPRYLIKTRGQQVTLSCSPISGHRSVSWYQQTPGQGLQFLFEYFSETQRNKGNFPGRFSGRQFSNSRSEMNVSTLELGDSALYLCASSTQGGNTIYFGEGSWLTVV.

The rearrangement links TRBV6-6 to TRBJ2-7; D is perhaps TRBD2 (5 bases). Trimming removed 4 bases from V and 7 bases from J, with 8 bases in between. Germline V CDR1 and CDR2: MNHNY, SVGAGI (reference sequence). CDR3 size: 11 residues. CDR3 residues: CASSFTGEQYF. CDR3 bases: TGTGCCAGCAGTTTTACGGGGGAGCAGTACTTC.

The chain is built from TRBV5-1 and TRBJ2-7, with D possibly matching TRBD2 (5 bases). V lost 4 bases and J 2 bases, leaving 16 bases between the germline ends. The CDR3 spans 15 residues. Looked up from germline, CDR1 is SGHRS and CDR2 is YFSETQ. The CDR3 bases are TGCGCCAGCAGCCCGGGTAGTAGCGAGACCTACGAGCAGTACTTC. It specifies CASSPGSSETYEQYF.

The chain uses TRBV5-4 and TRBJ2-5, with 11 bases fitting TRBD2. Germline-derived CDR1 and CDR2 are SGHNT and YYREEE (reference sequence). V shed 4 bases, J shed 5 bases, and the junction held 13 bases outside the gene matches. This CDR3 is built from 17 residues. The CDR3 coding sequence is TGTGCCAGCAGCCTGGGGGGTAGCGGGAGGGCGGAGGAGACCCAGTACTTC. Its translation is CASSLGGSGRAEETQYF.